The 27 T cell receptor beta chains presented below share a single source sample, sequenced in a study of blood T cell repertoires in COVID-19. Method: immunoSEQ multiplex PCR; TCRdb's copy keeps in-frame clones and lacks some. This sample carries under 45,000 clones, 75% to 90% of them seen once, and the ten largest clones take about 9.5%. Sequencing was performed on peripheral blood. The receptor source for this set is a man aged 80 or over with active COVID-19.

This rearrangement joins TRBV6-4 to TRBJ1-6; 8 bases fit TRBD1. CDR1 is MRHNA, CDR2 SNTAGT, per germline. V lost 4 bases to trimming and J lost 5 bases; unmatched junction nucleotides: 1. The CDR3 runs to 14 residues. The CDR3 DNA follows: TGTGCCAGCAGTGCGACAGGGGATAATTCACCCCTCCACTTT. This encodes CASSATGDNSPLHF.

As to this clone: Other DNA sequences of this sample code for an identical CDR3. The CDR3 region is CASSLTGSSYEQYF. The CDR3 nucleotides read TGTGCCAGCAGCTTAACGGGGTCTTCCTACGAGCAGTACTTC. The chain recombines TRBV7-2 with TRBJ2-7; D is possibly TRBD2 (5 bases). The V end lost 2 bases, the J end lost 1 base, and 9 bases lay between the germline ends. The CDR3 runs 14 residues. Germline CDR1 is SGHTA and CDR2 is FQGNSA. The whole variable domain, filled in from reference TRBV7-2 and TRBJ2-7, reads GAGVSQSPSNKVTEKGKDVELRCDPISGHTALYWYRQSLGQGLEFLIYFQGNSAPDKSGLPSDRFSAERTGGSVSTLTIQRTQQEDSAVYLCASSLTGSSYEQYFGPGTRLTVT.

This chain uses TRBV27 with TRBJ1-6; D is unclear. Trimming cost V 5 bases and J 7 bases, with 15 bases left between them. The CDR3 is made up of 15 amino acids. CDR1 is MNHEY, CDR2 SMNVEV, per germline (reference sequence). CDR3 residues: CASSPRGSGNSPLHF. The CDR3 bases are TGTGCCAGCAGTCCGCGAGGGAGCGGGAATTCACCCCTCCACTTT.

This clone came up once. This chain uses TRBV6-5 with TRBJ2-7; TRBD1 agrees at 11 bases. V gave up 6 bases and J gave up 12 bases; unmatched junction bases: 7. This CDR3 region has 12 residues. In germline, CDR1 is MNHEY, CDR2 SVGAGI. CDR3 nucleotide sequence: TGTGCCAGCAGCGACCGGGACAGGGGGGTGTACTTC. Translating gives CASSDRDRGVYF.

CDR3 in DNA: TGTGCCAGCAGCCATATTTTGACTAGCGGGAATCACATCGGGGAGCTGTTTTTT. It codes for CASSHILTSGNHIGELFF. This chain joins TRBV3-1 (or the pseudogene TRBV3-2) and TRBJ2-2; TRBD2 aligns across 11 bases. Germline CDR1 LGHDT, CDR2 YNNKEL (reference sequence). CDR3 length: 18 amino acids. With V trimmed by 3 bases and J by 7 bases, 13 bases remained unmatched.

The chain is built from TRBV2 and TRBJ2-3, with 10 nucleotides matching TRBD2. V trimming: 6 bases; J trimming: 5 bases; junction bases outside the gene matches: 5. Germline CDR1 reads SNHLY; CDR2 reads FYNNEI. The CDR3 totals 14 residues. The CDR3 DNA sequence: TGTGCCAGCAGGTCTAGCGGGGGTGTAGATACGCAGTATTTT. It specifies CASRSSGGVDTQYF.

The genes are TRBV30 and TRBJ2-7; 8 bases align to TRBD1. Germline loops: CDR1 GTSNPN, CDR2 SVGIG (reference sequence). The CDR3 covers 12 residues. V was clipped by 2 bases and J by 3 bases; unmatched bases: 0. CDR3 sequence (DNA): TGTGCCTGGAGTACAGGGGGCTACGAGCAGTACTTC. Protein product: CAWSTGGYEQYF.

The chain is built from TRBV7-9 and TRBJ1-2; possibly TRBD1 for D (5 bases). This CDR3 has 16 amino acids. Per germline, CDR1 SEHNR and CDR2 FQNEAQ (reference sequence). Trimming shortened V by 5 bases and J by 5 bases, and 21 bases separated the two germline ends. CDR3 amino acids: CASSLPSGGSGYGYTF. CDR3 DNA sequence: TGTGCCAGCAGCCTCCCCAGCGGGGGGAGCGGTTATGGCTACACCTTC.

The chain has TRBV27 and TRBJ1-1; 7 bases line up with TRBD1. The CDR3 runs 15 residues. Looked up from germline, CDR1 is MNHEY and CDR2 is SMNVEV (reference sequence). Germline trimming cut 4 bases from V and 2 bases from J; bases unmatched to any gene: 7. CDR3 loop: CASSSIPGGNTEAFF. CDR3 DNA sequence: TGTGCCAGCAGTTCAATCCCAGGGGGTAACACTGAAGCTTTCTTT.

The genes are TRBV6-5 and TRBJ2-7; the D is unclear. The CDR3 is made up of 11 amino acids. The germline V gene has CDR1 MNHEY and CDR2 SVGAGI. Trimming took 6 bases from V and 6 from J, leaving 9 bases between them. In nucleotides, the CDR3 is TGTGCCAGCAGCAGTGAACGCGAGCAGTACTTC. Translated, it gives CASSSEREQYF.

The rearrangement joins TRBV20-1 to TRBJ2-1, with D unclear. Germline CDR1 DFQATT, CDR2 SNEGSKA (reference sequence). The CDR3 loop spans 11 amino acids. Trimming pared 6 bases from V and 8 bases from J, leaving 11 bases between. DNA for the CDR3: TGCAGTGCGGCTAACGACTATGAGCAGTTCTTC. It is translated as CSAANDYEQFF.

V is TRBV28 and J is TRBJ2-1; 14 bases align to TRBD2. This CDR3 has 18 amino acids. The J segment lost 1 base and the V segment lost 4 bases, leaving 6 bases of the junction unmatched. Germline assignment: CDR1 MDHEN and CDR2 SYDVKM. The CDR3 sequence: CASSYRLAGGPSYNEQFF. DNA of the CDR3: TGTGCCAGCAGTTACCGACTAGCGGGAGGGCCTTCCTACAATGAGCAGTTCTTC. Using reference TRBV28 and TRBJ2-1 for the parts outside the CDR3, the full variable domain is DVKVTQSSRYLVKRTGEKVFLECVQDMDHENMFWYRQDPGLGLRLIYFSYDVKMKEKGDIPEGYSVSREKKERFSLILESASTNQTSMYLCASSYRLAGGPSYNEQFFGPGTRLTVL.

The genes are TRBV6-6 and TRBJ2-3, with TRBD2 identical over 7 bases. Germline V gene lookup returns CDR1 MNHNY and CDR2 SVGAGI (reference sequence). V shed 7 bases, J shed 2 bases, and the junction held 6 bases outside the gene matches. CDR3 length: 14 residues. CDR3 loop: CASTLLANTDTQYF. The CDR3 DNA is TGTGCCAGCACCCTACTAGCGAACACAGATACGCAGTATTTT.

V usage is TRBV2 and J usage is TRBJ1-2; 7 bases agree with TRBD1. V shed 7 bases, J shed 2 bases, and the junction held 4 bases outside the gene matches. This CDR3 spans 13 amino acids. Germline CDR1 and CDR2: SNHLY and FYNNEI. The CDR3 sequence: CASKGGQNYGYTF. The CDR3 DNA reads as TGTGCCAGCAAGGGGGGACAGAACTATGGCTACACCTTC.

The genes are TRBV28 and TRBJ2-3, with TRBD2 matching over 8 bases. The V gene end was trimmed by 5 bases and the J gene end by 4 bases; junction bases not matched to a gene: 5. This CDR3 contains 14 residues. Germline values: CDR1 MDHEN, CDR2 SYDVKM. CDR3 sequence (DNA): TGTGCCAGCAGTAGGAGCGGGAGAGCAGATACGCAGTATTTT. This translates into CASSRSGRADTQYF.

This clone was counted once. V and J are TRBV10-1 and TRBJ1-1, with a possible D match to TRBD1 (5 bases). The CDR3 covers 14 residues. The V and J ends lost 2 bases and 6 bases respectively, with 13 bases between them. From germline, CDR1 is WNHNN and CDR2 SYGVQD (reference sequence). The DNA for the CDR3 is TGCGCCAGCAGTGAGCGGGCGGGACGCGCTGAAGCTTTCTTT. It codes for CASSERAGRAEAFF.

The chain is built from TRBV5-4 and TRBJ1-1; D is possibly TRBD1 (6 bases). The ends were cut back, 4 bases at V and 4 bases at J, with 17 bases in the middle. Germline V lookup: CDR1 SGHNT, CDR2 YYREEE (reference sequence). This CDR3 comprises 15 residues. CDR3 sequence (DNA): TGTGCCAGCAGCCACCCCAGGGGTTCGGCCACTGAAGCTTTCTTT. This codes for CASSHPRGSATEAFF.

V gene TRBV3-1 (or the pseudogene TRBV3-2) combines with J gene TRBJ2-5; D might be TRBD2 (6 bases). CDR1 is LGHDT, CDR2 YNNKEL, per germline (reference sequence). Deletions cut 1 base from V and 4 bases from J, with 10 bases between. This CDR3 spans 14 amino acids. The CDR3 DNA reads TGTGCCAGCAGCCAAGTGGGGACTTTAGAGACCCAGTACTTC. Amino acids: CASSQVGTLETQYF.

This rearrangement joins TRBV9 to TRBJ2-7, with 10 nucleotides matching TRBD2. The CDR3 has 15 amino acids. Germline V gives CDR1 SGDLS, CDR2 YYNGEE. After removal of 4 bases from V and 2 bases from J, the junction contained 6 bases not matched to a gene. The CDR3 nucleotides are TGTGCCAGCAGCTTAACGACTAGCGGGCCCTACGAGCAGTACTTC. Translation: CASSLTTSGPYEQYF.

V and J are TRBV19 and TRBJ2-1; 8 bases match TRBD2. Germline V gene sequence: CDR1 LNHDA, CDR2 SQIVND (reference sequence). V lost 10 bases to trimming and J lost 12 bases; unmatched junction nucleotides: 20. This CDR3 is 15 amino acids long. Here the CDR3 DNA reads TGTGCCACCGAACCTCACTCGGGCGGGAGGATGGGGCAGTTCTTC. This gives the protein CATEPHSGGRMGQFF.

This chain uses TRBV15 with TRBJ1-3; D is undetermined. CDR3 length equals 15 residues. The germline V gene encodes CDR1 LNHNV and CDR2 YYDKDF (reference sequence). V lost 2 bases and J lost 0, with 8 bases in between. The CDR3 DNA follows: TGTGCCACCAGCAGAAGCAGGTACTCTGGAAACACCATATATTTT. Translating gives CATSRSRYSGNTIYF.

The rearrangement joins TRBV2 to TRBJ2-2; 8 bases map to TRBD1. J lost 1 base, V lost 6 bases, and 4 bases had no gene match. The CDR3 spans 15 residues. CDR1 SNHLY and CDR2 FYNNEI come from the germline V gene. This CDR3 reads CASRPQGGNTGELFF. CDR3 in DNA: TGTGCCAGCAGACCACAGGGGGGGAACACCGGGGAGCTGTTTTTT.

This sequence joins TRBV19 and TRBJ1-5; 7 nucleotides line up with TRBD1. From germline, CDR1 is LNHDA and CDR2 SQIVND (reference sequence). This CDR3 spans 16 amino acids. Unmatched junction bases numbered 12, after V lost 6 bases and J lost 4 bases. This CDR3 reads CASSSFGTVSNQPQHF. Written as DNA, the CDR3 is TGTGCCAGTAGCTCATTCGGGACAGTCAGTAATCAGCCCCAGCATTTT.

This chain uses TRBV7-9 with TRBJ2-1, with D unresolved. Germline values: CDR1 SEHNR, CDR2 FQNEAQ (reference sequence). Trimming removed 3 bases from V and 8 bases from J, with 8 bases in between. The CDR3 runs 12 residues. The CDR3 region is CASSFERYEQFF. The CDR3 nucleotides read TGTGCCAGCAGCTTCGAGAGGTATGAGCAGTTCTTC.

The V and J genes are TRBV2 and TRBJ2-5; D remains ambiguous. The CDR3 has 10 residues. Trimming stripped 7 bases from V and 4 bases from J, with 4 bases between. In germline, CDR1 is SNHLY, CDR2 FYNNEI. The CDR3 reads CASTLETQYF. The DNA for the CDR3 is TGTGCCAGCACACTAGAGACCCAGTACTTC.

This chain's CDR3 is CASSGQGFDGYTF. The CDR3 nucleotides are TGCGCCAGCAGCGGGCAGGGATTCGATGGCTACACCTTC. The chain carries TRBV10-2 and TRBJ1-2, with D perhaps TRBD1 (5 bases). Germline assignment: CDR1 WSHSY and CDR2 SAAADI. The V end was cut by 6 bases, the J end by 6 bases, with 14 bases between. CDR3 length equals 13 residues.

The chain uses TRBV29-1 and TRBJ2-7; D not certain. Germline-derived CDR1 and CDR2 are SQVTM and ANQGSEA. The length of the CDR3 is 13 residues. Trimming took off 4 bases at V and 0 bases at J, with 10 bases between the two ends. CDR3 coding DNA: TGCAGCGTTGTTATGGCTTCCTCCTACGAGCAGTACTTC. Translation gives CSVVMASSYEQYF.